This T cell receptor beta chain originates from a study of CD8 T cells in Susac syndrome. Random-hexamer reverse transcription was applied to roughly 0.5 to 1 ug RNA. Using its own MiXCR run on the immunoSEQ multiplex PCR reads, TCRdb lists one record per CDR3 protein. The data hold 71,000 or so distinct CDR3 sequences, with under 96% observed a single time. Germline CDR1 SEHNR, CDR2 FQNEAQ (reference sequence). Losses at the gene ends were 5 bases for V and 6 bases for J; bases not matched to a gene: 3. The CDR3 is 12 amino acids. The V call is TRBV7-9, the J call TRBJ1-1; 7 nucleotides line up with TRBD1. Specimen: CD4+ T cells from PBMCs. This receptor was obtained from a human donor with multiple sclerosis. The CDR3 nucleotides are TGTGCCAGCAGCCGACAGGGCCCTGAAGCTTTCTTT. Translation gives CASSRQGPEAFF.